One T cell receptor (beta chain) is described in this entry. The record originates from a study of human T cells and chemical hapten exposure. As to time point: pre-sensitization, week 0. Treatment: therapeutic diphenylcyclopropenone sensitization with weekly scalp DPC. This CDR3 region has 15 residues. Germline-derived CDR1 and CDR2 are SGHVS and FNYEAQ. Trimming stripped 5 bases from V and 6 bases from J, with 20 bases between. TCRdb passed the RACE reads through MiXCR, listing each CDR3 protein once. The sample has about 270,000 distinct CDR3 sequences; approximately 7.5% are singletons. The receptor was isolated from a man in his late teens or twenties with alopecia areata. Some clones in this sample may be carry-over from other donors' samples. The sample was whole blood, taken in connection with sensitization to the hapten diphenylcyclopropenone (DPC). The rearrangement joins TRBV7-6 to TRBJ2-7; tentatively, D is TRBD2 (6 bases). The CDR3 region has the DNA TGTGCCAGCAGCCGCGACCCGGGGGAGTTATCCGAGCAGTACTTC. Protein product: CASSRDPGELSEQYF.